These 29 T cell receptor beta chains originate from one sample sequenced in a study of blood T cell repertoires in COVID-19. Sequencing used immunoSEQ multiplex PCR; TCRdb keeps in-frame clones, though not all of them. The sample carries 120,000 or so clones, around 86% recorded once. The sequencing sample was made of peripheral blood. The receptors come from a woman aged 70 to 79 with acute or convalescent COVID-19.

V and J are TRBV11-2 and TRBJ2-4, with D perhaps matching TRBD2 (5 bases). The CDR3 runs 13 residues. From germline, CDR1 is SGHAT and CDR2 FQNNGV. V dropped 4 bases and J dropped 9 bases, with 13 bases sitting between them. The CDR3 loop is CASSSISRGIQYF. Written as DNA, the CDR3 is TGTGCCAGCAGCTCAATCTCCCGGGGCATTCAGTACTTC. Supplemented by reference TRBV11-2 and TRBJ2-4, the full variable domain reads EAGVAQSPRYKIIEKRQSVAFWCNPISGHATLYWYQQILGQGPKLLIQFQNNGVVDDSQLPKDRFSAERLKGVDSTLKIQPAKLEDSAVYLCASSSISRGIQYFGAGTRLSVL.

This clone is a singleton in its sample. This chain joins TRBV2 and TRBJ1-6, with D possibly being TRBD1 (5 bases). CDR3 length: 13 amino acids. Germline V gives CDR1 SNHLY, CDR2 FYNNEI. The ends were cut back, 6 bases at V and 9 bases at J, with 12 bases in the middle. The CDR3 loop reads CASRGGFPSPLHF. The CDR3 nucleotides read TGTGCCAGCAGGGGGGGGTTTCCTTCACCCCTCCACTTT.

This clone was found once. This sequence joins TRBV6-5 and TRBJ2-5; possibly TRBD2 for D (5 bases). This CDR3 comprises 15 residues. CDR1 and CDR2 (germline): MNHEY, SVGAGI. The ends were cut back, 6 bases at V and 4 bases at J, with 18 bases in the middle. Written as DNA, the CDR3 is TGTGCCAGCAGCTCCGGGGTGGGCGGGCGAGAGACCCAGTACTTC. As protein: CASSSGVGGRETQYF.

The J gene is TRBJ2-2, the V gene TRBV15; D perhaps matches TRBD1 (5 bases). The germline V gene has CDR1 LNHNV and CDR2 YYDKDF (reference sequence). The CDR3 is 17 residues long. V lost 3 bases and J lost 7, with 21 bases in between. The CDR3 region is CATSRDTNLLGHGELFF. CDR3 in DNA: TGTGCCACCAGCAGGGATACCAACCTGCTGGGGCACGGGGAGCTGTTTTTT. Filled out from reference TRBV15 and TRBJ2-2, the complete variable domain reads DAMVIQNPRYQVTQFGKPVTLSCSQTLNHNVMYWYQQKSSQAPKLLFHYYDKDFNNEADTPDNFQSRRPNTSFCFLDIRSPGLGDTAMYLCATSRDTNLLGHGELFFGEGSRLTVL.

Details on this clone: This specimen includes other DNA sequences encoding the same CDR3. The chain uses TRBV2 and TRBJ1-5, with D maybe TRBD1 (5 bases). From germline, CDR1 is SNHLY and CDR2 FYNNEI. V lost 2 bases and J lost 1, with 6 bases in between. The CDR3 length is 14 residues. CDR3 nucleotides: TGTGCCAGCAGTGAACAGGGAAGCAATCAGCCCCAGCATTTT. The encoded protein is CASSEQGSNQPQHF.

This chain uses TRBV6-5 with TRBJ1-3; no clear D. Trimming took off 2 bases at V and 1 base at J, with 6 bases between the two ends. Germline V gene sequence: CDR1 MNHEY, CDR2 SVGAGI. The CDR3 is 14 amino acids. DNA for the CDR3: TGTGCCAGCAGTTACGGGCGATCTGGAAACACCATATATTTT. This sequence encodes CASSYGRSGNTIYF.

CDR3 DNA: TGTGCCCACAGTTTGGGCCAGGGGAGACCCTGGGAGACCCAGTACTTC. It translates to CAHSLGQGRPWETQYF. This sequence joins TRBV28 and TRBJ2-5; a possible D gene is TRBD1 (6 bases). Germline CDR1 MDHEN, CDR2 SYDVKM. CDR3 length equals 16 residues. Trimming cost V 11 bases and J 5 bases, with 27 bases left between them. Drawing the rest from reference TRBV28 and TRBJ2-5, the complete variable domain is DVKVTQSSRYLVKRTGEKVFLECVQDMDHENMFWYRQDPGLGLRLIYFSYDVKMKEKGDIPEGYSVSREKKERFSLILESASTNQTSMYLCAHSLGQGRPWETQYFGPGTRLLVL.

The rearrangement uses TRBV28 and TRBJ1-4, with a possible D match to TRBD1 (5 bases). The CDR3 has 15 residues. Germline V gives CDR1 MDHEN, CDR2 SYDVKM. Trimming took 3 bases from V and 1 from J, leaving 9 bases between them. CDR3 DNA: TGTGCCAGCAGTTTTGGGGGGATAACTAATGAAAAACTGTTTTTT. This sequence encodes CASSFGGITNEKLFF.

CDR3 coding DNA: TGTGCCATCAGTCAAACCGGGACAGGGGATAACACTGAAGCTTTCTTT. This sequence encodes CAISQTGTGDNTEAFF. The chain recombines TRBV10-3 with TRBJ1-1, with 10 bases matching TRBD1. The junction had 8 bases not matched to a gene; V was cut back by 5 bases and J by 2 bases. The CDR3 sequence is 16 residues long. Looked up from germline, CDR1 is ENHRY and CDR2 is SYGVKD.

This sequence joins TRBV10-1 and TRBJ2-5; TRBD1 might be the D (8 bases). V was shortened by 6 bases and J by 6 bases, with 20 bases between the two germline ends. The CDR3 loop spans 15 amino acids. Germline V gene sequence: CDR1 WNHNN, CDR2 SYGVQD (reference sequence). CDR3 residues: CASSSDREGGKTQYF. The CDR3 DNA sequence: TGCGCCAGCAGCTCGGACAGGGAGGGGGGTAAGACCCAGTACTTC.

The CDR3 DNA reads TGTGCCAGCAGTTACTCAGGGGGAGAAGATACGCAGTATTTT. This codes for CASSYSGGEDTQYF. This chain uses TRBV6-6 with TRBJ2-3; D is perhaps TRBD1 (6 bases). The CDR3 length is 14 residues. With 0 bases removed from V and 5 bases from J, the gap between germline ends came to 9 bases. CDR1 and CDR2 (germline): MNHNY, SVGAGI (reference sequence).

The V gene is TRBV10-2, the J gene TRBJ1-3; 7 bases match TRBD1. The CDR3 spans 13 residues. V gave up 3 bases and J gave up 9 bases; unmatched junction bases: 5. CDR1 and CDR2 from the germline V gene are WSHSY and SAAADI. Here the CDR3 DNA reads TGCGCCAGCAGTGACGTCAGGGGGACCACCATATATTTT. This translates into CASSDVRGTTIYF.

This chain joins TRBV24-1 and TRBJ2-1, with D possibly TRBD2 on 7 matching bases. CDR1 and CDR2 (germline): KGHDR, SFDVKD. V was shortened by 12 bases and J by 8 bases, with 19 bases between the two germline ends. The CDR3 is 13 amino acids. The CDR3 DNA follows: TGTGCCGTAACTCGCGGGGGCTATGATGAGCAGTTCTTC. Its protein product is CAVTRGGYDEQFF.

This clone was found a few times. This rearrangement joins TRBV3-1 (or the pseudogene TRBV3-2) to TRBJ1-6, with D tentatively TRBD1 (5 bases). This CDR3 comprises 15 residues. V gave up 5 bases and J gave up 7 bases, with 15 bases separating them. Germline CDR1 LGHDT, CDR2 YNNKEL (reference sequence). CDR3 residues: CASSDTGLGNSPLHF. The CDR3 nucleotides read TGTGCCAGCAGCGATACGGGACTGGGGAATTCACCCCTCCACTTT.

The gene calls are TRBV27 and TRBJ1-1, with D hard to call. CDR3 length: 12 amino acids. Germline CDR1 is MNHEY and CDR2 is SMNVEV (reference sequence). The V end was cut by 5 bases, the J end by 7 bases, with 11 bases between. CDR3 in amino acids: CASSPRGGEAFF. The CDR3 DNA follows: TGTGCCAGCAGTCCCCGAGGTGGTGAAGCTTTCTTT.

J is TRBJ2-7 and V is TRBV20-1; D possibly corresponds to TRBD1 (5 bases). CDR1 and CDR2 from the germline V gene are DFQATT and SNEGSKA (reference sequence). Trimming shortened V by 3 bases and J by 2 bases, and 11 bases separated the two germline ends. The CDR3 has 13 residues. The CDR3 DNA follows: TGCAGTGCTAGTCGGCAGGGCCCCTACGAGCAGTACTTC. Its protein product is CSASRQGPYEQYF.

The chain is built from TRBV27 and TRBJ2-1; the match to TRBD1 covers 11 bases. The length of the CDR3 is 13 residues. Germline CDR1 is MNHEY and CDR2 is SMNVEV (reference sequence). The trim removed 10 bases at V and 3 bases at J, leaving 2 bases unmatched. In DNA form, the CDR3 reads TGTGCCACCGGGACAGGGGGCTACAATGAGCAGTTCTTC. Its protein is CATGTGGYNEQFF.

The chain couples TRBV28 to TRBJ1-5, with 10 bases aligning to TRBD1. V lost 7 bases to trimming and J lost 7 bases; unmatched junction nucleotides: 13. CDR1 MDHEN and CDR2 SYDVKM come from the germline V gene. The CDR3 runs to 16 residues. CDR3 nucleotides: TGTGCCAGCACCCCGGGGGACAGGGGTTCTCTGCAGCCCCAGCATTTT. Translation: CASTPGDRGSLQPQHF.

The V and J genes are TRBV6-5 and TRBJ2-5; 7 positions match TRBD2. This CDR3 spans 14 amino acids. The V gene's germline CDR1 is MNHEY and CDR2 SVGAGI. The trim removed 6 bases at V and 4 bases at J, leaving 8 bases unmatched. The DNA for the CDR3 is TGTGCCAGCAGCCTTGGACTAGTTGGAGAGACCCAGTACTTC. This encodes CASSLGLVGETQYF.

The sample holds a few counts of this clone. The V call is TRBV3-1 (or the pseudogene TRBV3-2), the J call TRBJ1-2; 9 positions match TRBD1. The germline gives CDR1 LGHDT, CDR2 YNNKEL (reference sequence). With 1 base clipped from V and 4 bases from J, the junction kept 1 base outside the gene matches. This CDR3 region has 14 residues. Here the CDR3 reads CASSQGTGAYGYTF. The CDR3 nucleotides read TGTGCCAGCAGCCAAGGGACAGGGGCCTATGGCTACACCTTC.

The DNA of the CDR3 is TGTGCCAGTAGTATGTATGGGGGCGAGTCTCCTGGCTACACCTTC. Translating gives CASSMYGGESPGYTF. The chain recombines TRBV19 with TRBJ1-2; TRBD1 might be the D (6 bases). The CDR3 spans 15 residues. The ends were cut back, 3 bases at V and 7 bases at J, with 18 bases in the middle. Per the germline V gene, CDR1 is LNHDA and CDR2 is SQIVND (reference sequence).

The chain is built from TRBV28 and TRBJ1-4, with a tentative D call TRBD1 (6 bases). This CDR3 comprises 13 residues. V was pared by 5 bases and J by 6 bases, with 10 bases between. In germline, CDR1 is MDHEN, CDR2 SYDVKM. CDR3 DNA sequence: TGTGCCAGCAGTGTTGGGGGCGATGAAAAACTGTTTTTT. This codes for CASSVGGDEKLFF. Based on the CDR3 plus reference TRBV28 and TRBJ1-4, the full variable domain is DVKVTQSSRYLVKRTGEKVFLECVQDMDHENMFWYRQDPGLGLRLIYFSYDVKMKEKGDIPEGYSVSREKKERFSLILESASTNQTSMYLCASSVGGDEKLFFGSGTQLSVL.

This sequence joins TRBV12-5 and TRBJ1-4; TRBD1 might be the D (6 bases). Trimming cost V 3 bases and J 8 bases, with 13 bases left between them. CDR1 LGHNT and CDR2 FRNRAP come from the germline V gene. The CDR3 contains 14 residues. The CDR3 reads CASGFRGAKEKLFF. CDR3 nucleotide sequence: TGTGCTAGTGGTTTTCGGGGGGCGAAGGAAAAACTGTTTTTT.

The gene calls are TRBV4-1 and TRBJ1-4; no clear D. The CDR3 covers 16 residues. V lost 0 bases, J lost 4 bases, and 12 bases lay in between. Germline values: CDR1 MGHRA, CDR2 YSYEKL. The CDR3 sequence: CASSQEWLGSNEKLFF. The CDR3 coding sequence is TGCGCCAGCAGCCAAGAATGGCTGGGGAGTAATGAAAAACTGTTTTTT.

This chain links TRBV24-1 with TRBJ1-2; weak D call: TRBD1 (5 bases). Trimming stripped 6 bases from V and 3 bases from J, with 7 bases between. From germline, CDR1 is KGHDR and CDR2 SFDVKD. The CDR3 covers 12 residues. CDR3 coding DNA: TGTGCCACCAGTTCCAGGGACTATGGCTACACCTTC. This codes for CATSSRDYGYTF.

The CDR3 protein is CASSRTAGGLGTGELFF. The CDR3 DNA is TGTGCCAGCAGCCGTACAGCCGGGGGGCTTGGCACCGGGGAGCTGTTTTTT. The chain combines TRBV7-9 with TRBJ2-2, with D possibly TRBD2 on 7 matching bases. The ends were cut back, 5 bases at V and 4 bases at J, with 20 bases in the middle. CDR3 length equals 17 residues. Germline CDR1 SEHNR, CDR2 FQNEAQ (reference sequence).

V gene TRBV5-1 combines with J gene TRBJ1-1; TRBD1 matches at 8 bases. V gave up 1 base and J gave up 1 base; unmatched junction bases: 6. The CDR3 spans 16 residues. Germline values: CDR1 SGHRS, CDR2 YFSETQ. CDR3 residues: CASSLTQGAQNTEAFF. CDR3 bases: TGCGCCAGCAGCTTGACGCAGGGGGCTCAGAACACTGAAGCTTTCTTT.

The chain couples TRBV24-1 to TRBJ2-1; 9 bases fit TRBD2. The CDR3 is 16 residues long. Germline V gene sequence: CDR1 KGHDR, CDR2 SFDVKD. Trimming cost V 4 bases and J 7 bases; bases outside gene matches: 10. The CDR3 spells CATSDPRREGGNEQFF. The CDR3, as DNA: TGTGCCACCAGTGACCCCCGGCGGGAGGGGGGGAATGAGCAGTTCTTC.

CDR3 nucleotide sequence: TGTGCCAGCACCTACGGGGGGAACTATGGCTACACCTTC. It yields the protein CASTYGGNYGYTF. The chain employs TRBV2 and TRBJ1-2; tentatively, D is TRBD1 (5 bases). Between the trimmed V and J ends, which lost 7 bases and 2 bases, there was a span of 11 bases. This CDR3 has 13 residues. Germline values: CDR1 SNHLY, CDR2 FYNNEI.